The rows below give T cell receptor beta chains drawn from one sample of a study of response to subunit inactivated influenza vaccine. TCRdb re-called the RT-PCR reads with MiXCR, one entry per CDR3 protein. The sample yields 300,000 to 350,000 distinct CDR3 sequences, about a fifth seen once. The sequencing used PBMCs from blood, collected about 20 months after vaccination. These receptors were obtained from a man in his fifties or sixties who received an inactivated influenza vaccine. Both conserved end residues are part of each CDR3. The D gene is left open where the match is weak. Some rows have no size entry. The others give once, few or many, or a class for an expanded clone.

v_gene: TRBV20-1
abundance: many
d_gene: TRBD1
j_gene: TRBJ1-2
CDR3aa: CSAREVGTGGYGYTF
CDR3nt: TGCAGTGCTAGAGAAGTCGGGACAGGGGGCTATGGCTACACCTTC

v_gene: TRBV4-3
abundance: few
d_gene: -
j_gene: TRBJ1-2
CDR3aa: CASSQGGILRGYTF
CDR3nt: TGCGCCAGCAGCCAGGGGGGGATTTTACGTGGCTACACCTTC

v_gene: TRBV5-1
abundance: -
d_gene: -
j_gene: TRBJ2-5
CDR3aa: CASSLERSQETQYF
CDR3nt: TGCGCCAGCAGCTTGGAACGGTCACAAGAGACCCAGTACTTC

v_gene: TRBV15
abundance: many
d_gene: -
j_gene: TRBJ1-1
CDR3aa: CATSPRTAGEAFF
CDR3nt: TGTGCCACCAGCCCTCGGACAGCGGGTGAAGCTTTCTTT

v_gene: TRBV5-1
abundance: -
d_gene: -
j_gene: TRBJ2-2
CDR3aa: CASSLDSPVSGELFF
CDR3nt: TGCGCCAGCAGCTTGGACAGTCCTGTGTCCGGGGAGCTGTTTTTT

v_gene: TRBV6-5
abundance: few
d_gene: TRBD2
j_gene: TRBJ2-7
CDR3aa: CASSLGGGVWYEQYF
CDR3nt: TGTGCCAGCAGTTTAGGCGGGGGAGTGTGGTACGAGCAGTACTTC

v_gene: TRBV3-1
abundance: many
d_gene: -
j_gene: TRBJ1-2
CDR3aa: CASSQDAARGGYTF
CDR3nt: TGTGCCAGCAGCCAAGATGCAGCCCGCGGAGGCTACACCTTC

v_gene: TRBV27
abundance: many
d_gene: -
j_gene: TRBJ1-3
CDR3aa: CASRLQGNTIYF
CDR3nt: TGTGCCAGCCGCCTCCAAGGAAACACCATATATTTT

v_gene: TRBV4-2
abundance: -
d_gene: TRBD1
j_gene: TRBJ2-2
CDR3aa: CASSQDRWTGVTGELFF
CDR3nt: TGTGCCAGCAGCCAAGATCGCTGGACAGGGGTAACCGGGGAGCTGTTTTTT

v_gene: TRBV3-1
abundance: few
d_gene: TRBD2
j_gene: TRBJ2-1
CDR3aa: CASSQSLAGAVDEQFF
CDR3nt: TGTGCCAGCAGCCAATCCCTAGCGGGAGCAGTGGATGAGCAGTTCTTC

v_gene: TRBV19
abundance: few
d_gene: -
j_gene: TRBJ1-6
CDR3aa: CASRKSPQGYNSPLHF
CDR3nt: TGTGCCAGTAGGAAAAGCCCTCAGGGGTATAATTCACCCCTCCACTTT

v_gene: TRBV19
abundance: -
d_gene: TRBD1
j_gene: TRBJ1-2
CDR3aa: CASSPWTGDYGYTF
CDR3nt: TGTGCCAGTAGCCCGTGGACAGGGGACTATGGCTACACCTTC

v_gene: TRBV20-1
abundance: -
d_gene: TRBD2
j_gene: TRBJ2-1
CDR3aa: CSARKASGSLNEQFF
CDR3nt: TGCAGTGCCCGAAAGGCGAGCGGGAGCTTGAATGAGCAGTTCTTC

v_gene: TRBV20-1
abundance: few
d_gene: -
j_gene: TRBJ1-4
CDR3aa: CSAREGGLNEKLFF
CDR3nt: TGCAGTGCTAGAGAAGGCGGCCTTAATGAAAAACTGTTTTTT

v_gene: TRBV3-1
abundance: -
d_gene: -
j_gene: TRBJ1-1
CDR3aa: CASSQRESVEAFF
CDR3nt: TGTGCCAGCAGCCAAAGAGAATCAGTTGAAGCTTTCTTT

v_gene: TRBV5-1
abundance: -
d_gene: -
j_gene: TRBJ2-3
CDR3aa: CASSLQSGDTQYF
CDR3nt: TGCGCCAGCAGCCTCCAGAGCGGAGATACGCAGTATTTT

v_gene: TRBV7-6
abundance: -
d_gene: TRBD1
j_gene: TRBJ2-1
CDR3aa: CASSGGTGANNEQFF
CDR3nt: TGTGCCAGCAGCGGAGGGACAGGGGCAAACAATGAGCAGTTCTTC

v_gene: TRBV4-2
abundance: few
d_gene: -
j_gene: TRBJ1-2
CDR3aa: CASSQGQHPANYGYTF
CDR3nt: TGTGCCAGCAGCCAAGGCCAACACCCTGCTAACTATGGCTACACCTTC

v_gene: TRBV15
abundance: -
d_gene: TRBD1
j_gene: TRBJ1-1
CDR3aa: CATSRRGPGATFF
CDR3nt: TGTGCCACCAGCAGGAGGGGGCCGGGGGCGACTTTCTTT

v_gene: TRBV27
abundance: -
d_gene: TRBD1
j_gene: TRBJ2-1
CDR3aa: CASSLGYRGHEQFF
CDR3nt: TGTGCCAGCAGTTTGGGGTACAGGGGCCATGAGCAGTTCTTC

v_gene: TRBV19
abundance: many
d_gene: TRBD2
j_gene: TRBJ2-2
CDR3aa: CASSPGTSGQGGELFF
CDR3nt: TGTGCCAGTAGTCCTGGGACTAGCGGTCAGGGCGGGGAGCTGTTTTTT

v_gene: TRBV10-3
abundance: -
d_gene: -
j_gene: TRBJ1-1
CDR3aa: CAITEGEGGTEAFF
CDR3nt: TGTGCCATCACCGAGGGTGAAGGAGGCACTGAAGCTTTCTTT

v_gene: TRBV20-1
abundance: many
d_gene: TRBD1
j_gene: TRBJ1-5
CDR3aa: CSATTGVDQPQHF
CDR3nt: TGCAGTGCTACAACAGGGGTGGATCAGCCCCAGCATTTT

v_gene: TRBV10-3
abundance: -
d_gene: -
j_gene: TRBJ1-1
CDR3aa: CAISDPGTDLNTEAFF
CDR3nt: TGTGCCATCAGTGATCCGGGGACGGACCTGAACACTGAAGCTTTCTTT